Below, 8 T cell receptor beta chains from the same sample are listed, as sequenced in a study of shared clonotypes between healthy human individuals (dated by TCRdb to 2018 to 2020). For the CD8 naive samples, CD45RO-negative cells were positively selected for CCR7, yielding a CD45RA+CCR7+ population from which TemRA cells were excluded. Libraries were made using the immunoSEQ multiplex PCR assay. TCRdb took over this immuneACCESS table, retaining in-frame rearrangements with V and J assigned. Such tables are incomplete; in checked studies, under half of the missing clones stem from an unresolved V gene, and the remainder is unexplained. This sample is represented by 1.5 million to 2.5 million clones; approximately 94% of them were singletons. The top ten clones comprise around 1.2% of the sample. The sequenced material came from naive CD8+ T cells sorted from blood. Taken with the paper, the label for cell subset or site translates to: CD45RA+CCR7+. The receptor source for this set is a man younger than 30 in good health.

This rearrangement joins TRBV4-1 to TRBJ2-7; a possible D gene is TRBD2 (6 bases). The germline V gene has CDR1 MGHRA and CDR2 YSYEKL. V lost 1 base and J 6 bases, leaving 13 bases between the germline ends. The CDR3 is 14 residues long. CDR3 sequence reads: CASSQARQGGEQYF. In DNA form, the CDR3 reads TGCGCCAGCAGCCAAGCTAGGCAGGGAGGCGAGCAGTACTTC.

The chain is built from TRBV21-1 and TRBJ1-3. TRBV21-1 is labeled a pseudogene. The CDR3 length is 18 residues. CDR3 residues: CASSRTGGARPGRWVIYF. In nucleotides, the CDR3 is TGTGCCAGCAGTCGAACGGGGGGGGCGCGTCCGGGCCGGTGGGTCATATATTTT.

The genes are TRBV28 and TRBJ1-5; a possible D gene is TRBD1 (6 bases). CDR3 length: 14 amino acids. CDR1 and CDR2 from the germline V gene are MDHEN and SYDVKM. The V end was cut by 5 bases, the J end by 6 bases, with 14 bases between. The CDR3 nucleotides read TGTGCCAGCAGTCTAACAGGGTCAACTCAGCCCCAGCATTTT. Residues: CASSLTGSTQPQHF.

J is TRBJ1-4 and V is TRBV9, with 9 positions matching TRBD1. V gave up 3 bases and J gave up 5 bases; unmatched junction bases: 5. The CDR3 spans 15 residues. Per germline, CDR1 SGDLS and CDR2 YYNGEE. The CDR3 is CASSDRQGGNEKLFF. The CDR3 region has the DNA TGTGCCAGCAGCGACAGACAGGGGGGGAATGAAAAACTGTTTTTT.

V gene TRBV5-6 combines with J gene TRBJ2-1; TRBD1 matches at 9 bases. The CDR3 covers 14 residues. CDR1 SGHDT and CDR2 YYEEEE come from the germline V gene. V dropped 5 bases and J dropped 6; count of bases not matched to a gene: 6. The DNA for the CDR3 is TGTGCCAGCAGTGGGGGGACAGGGATCAATGAGCAGTTCTTC. The encoded protein is CASSGGTGINEQFF.

This clone was counted only a few times. This chain joins TRBV30 and TRBJ1-5; D ambiguous. Germline V gene sequence: CDR1 GTSNPN, CDR2 SVGIG (reference sequence). Trimming shortened V by 4 bases and J by 0 bases, and 13 bases separated the two germline ends. This CDR3 has 15 residues. CDR3 sequence: CAWTLASNSNQPQHF. The DNA for the CDR3 is TGTGCCTGGACCCTGGCGTCAAATAGCAATCAGCCCCAGCATTTT.

The rearrangement uses TRBV30 and TRBJ2-7, with D hard to call. V was trimmed by 2 bases and J by 2 bases, leaving 7 bases between them. The CDR3 loop spans 12 amino acids. The germline V gene has CDR1 GTSNPN and CDR2 SVGIG (reference sequence). DNA of the CDR3: TGTGCCTGGAGTCTGGCGGCCTACGAGCAGTACTTC. It yields the protein CAWSLAAYEQYF.

In regard to this clone: The identical CDR3 is also encoded by other nucleotide sequences in the sample. This sequence joins TRBV6-5 and TRBJ2-7; the match to TRBD2 covers 7 bases. This CDR3 contains 12 residues. V was pared by 2 bases and J by 7 bases, with 2 bases of the junction left unmatched. Germline CDR1 is MNHEY and CDR2 is SVGAGI. The CDR3 sequence is CASSYGEGEQYF. For the CDR3, the DNA is TGTGCCAGCAGTTACGGGGAGGGGGAGCAGTACTTC.